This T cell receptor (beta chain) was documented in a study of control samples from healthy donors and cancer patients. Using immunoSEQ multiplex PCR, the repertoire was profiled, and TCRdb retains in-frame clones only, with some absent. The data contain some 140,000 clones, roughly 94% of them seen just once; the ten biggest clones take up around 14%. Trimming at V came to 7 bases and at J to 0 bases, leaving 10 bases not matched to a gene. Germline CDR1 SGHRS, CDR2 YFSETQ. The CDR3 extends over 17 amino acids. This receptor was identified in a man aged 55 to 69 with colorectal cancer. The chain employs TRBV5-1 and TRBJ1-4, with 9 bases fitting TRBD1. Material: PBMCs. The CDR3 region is CASGPGQGRSTNEKLFF. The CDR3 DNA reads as TGCGCCAGCGGTCCGGGACAGGGTCGGTCAACTAATGAAAAACTGTTTTTT.